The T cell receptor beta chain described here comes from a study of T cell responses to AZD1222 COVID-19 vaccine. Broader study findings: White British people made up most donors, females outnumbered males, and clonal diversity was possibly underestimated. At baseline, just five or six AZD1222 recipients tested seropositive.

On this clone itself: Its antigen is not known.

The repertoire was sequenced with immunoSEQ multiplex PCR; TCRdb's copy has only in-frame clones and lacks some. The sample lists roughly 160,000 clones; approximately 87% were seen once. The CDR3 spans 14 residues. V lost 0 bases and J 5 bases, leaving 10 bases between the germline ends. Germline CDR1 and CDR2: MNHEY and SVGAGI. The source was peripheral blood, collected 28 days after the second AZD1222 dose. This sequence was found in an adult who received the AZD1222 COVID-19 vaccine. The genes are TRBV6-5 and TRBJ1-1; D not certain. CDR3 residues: CASSYSPEFTEAFF. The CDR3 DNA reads TGTGCCAGCAGTTACTCGCCGGAGTTTACTGAAGCTTTCTTT.